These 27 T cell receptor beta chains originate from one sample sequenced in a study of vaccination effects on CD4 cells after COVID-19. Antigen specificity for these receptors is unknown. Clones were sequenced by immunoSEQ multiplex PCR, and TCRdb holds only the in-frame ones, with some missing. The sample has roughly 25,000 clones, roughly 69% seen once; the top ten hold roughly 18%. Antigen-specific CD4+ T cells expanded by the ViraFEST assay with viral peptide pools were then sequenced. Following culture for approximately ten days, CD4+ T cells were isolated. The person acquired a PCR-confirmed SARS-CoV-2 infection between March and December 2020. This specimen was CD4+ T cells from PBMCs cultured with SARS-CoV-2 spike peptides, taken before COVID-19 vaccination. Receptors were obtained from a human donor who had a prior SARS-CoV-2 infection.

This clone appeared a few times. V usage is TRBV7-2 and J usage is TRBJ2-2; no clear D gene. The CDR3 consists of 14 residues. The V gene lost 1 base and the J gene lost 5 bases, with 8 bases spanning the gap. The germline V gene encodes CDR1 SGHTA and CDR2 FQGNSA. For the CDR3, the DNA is TGTGCCAGCAGCTTAGTTGGTGGGACCGGGGAGCTGTTTTTT. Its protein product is CASSLVGGTGELFF. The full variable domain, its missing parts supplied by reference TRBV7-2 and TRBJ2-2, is GAGVSQSPSNKVTEKGKDVELRCDPISGHTALYWYRQSLGQGLEFLIYFQGNSAPDKSGLPSDRFSAERTGGSVSTLTIQRTQQEDSAVYLCASSLVGGTGELFFGEGSRLTVL.

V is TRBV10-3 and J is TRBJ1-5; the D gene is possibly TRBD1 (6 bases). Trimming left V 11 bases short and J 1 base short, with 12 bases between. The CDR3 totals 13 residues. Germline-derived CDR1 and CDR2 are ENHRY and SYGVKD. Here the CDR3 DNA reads TGTGCCGTACGGACAGCAAGCAATCAGCCCCAGCATTTT. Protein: CAVRTASNQPQHF.

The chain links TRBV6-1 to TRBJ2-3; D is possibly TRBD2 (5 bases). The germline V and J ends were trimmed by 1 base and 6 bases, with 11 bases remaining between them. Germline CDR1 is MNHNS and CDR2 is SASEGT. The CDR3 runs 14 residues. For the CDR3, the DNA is TGTGCCAGCAGTGAAGTTCCCGGGGTGGATACGCAGTATTTT. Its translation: CASSEVPGVDTQYF.

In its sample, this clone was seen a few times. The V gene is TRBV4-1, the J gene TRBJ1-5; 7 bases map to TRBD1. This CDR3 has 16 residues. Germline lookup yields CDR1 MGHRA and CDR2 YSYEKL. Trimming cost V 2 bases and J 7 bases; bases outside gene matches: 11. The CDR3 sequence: CASSQTLTGIGQPQHF. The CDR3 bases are TGCGCCAGCAGCCAAACTTTGACAGGGATTGGACAGCCCCAGCATTTT.

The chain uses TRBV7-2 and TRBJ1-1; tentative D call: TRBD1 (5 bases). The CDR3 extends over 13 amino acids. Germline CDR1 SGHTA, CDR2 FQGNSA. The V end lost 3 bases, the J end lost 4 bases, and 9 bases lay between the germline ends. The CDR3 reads CASSFWTRTEAFF. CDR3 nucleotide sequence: TGTGCCAGCAGCTTCTGGACACGCACTGAAGCTTTCTTT.

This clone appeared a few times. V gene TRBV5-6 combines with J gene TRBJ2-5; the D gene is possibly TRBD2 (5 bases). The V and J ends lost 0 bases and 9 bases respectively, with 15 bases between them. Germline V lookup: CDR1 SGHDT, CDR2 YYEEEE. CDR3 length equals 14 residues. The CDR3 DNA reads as TGTGCCAGCAGCTTGGTTTGGGCTAGCAGGCCCCAGTACTTC. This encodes CASSLVWASRPQYF. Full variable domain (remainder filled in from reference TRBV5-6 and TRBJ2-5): DAGVTQSPTHLIKTRGQQVTLRCSPKSGHDTVSWYQQALGQGPQFIFQYYEEEERQRGNFPDRFSGHQFPNYSSELNVNALLLGDSALYLCASSLVWASRPQYFGPGTRLLVL.

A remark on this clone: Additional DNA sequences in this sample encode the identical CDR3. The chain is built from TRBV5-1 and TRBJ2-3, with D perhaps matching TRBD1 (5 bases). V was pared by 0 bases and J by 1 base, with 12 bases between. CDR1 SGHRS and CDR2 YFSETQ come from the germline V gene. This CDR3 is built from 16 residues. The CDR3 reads CASSLGGTRGTDTQYF. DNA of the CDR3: TGCGCCAGCAGCTTGGGGGGCACCCGGGGCACAGATACGCAGTATTTT.

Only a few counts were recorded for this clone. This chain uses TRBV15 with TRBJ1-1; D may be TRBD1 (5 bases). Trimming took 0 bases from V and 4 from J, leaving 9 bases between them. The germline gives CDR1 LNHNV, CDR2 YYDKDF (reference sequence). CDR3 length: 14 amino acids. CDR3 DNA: TGTGCCACCAGCAGAGATATAGGGGCCACTGAAGCTTTCTTT. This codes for CATSRDIGATEAFF. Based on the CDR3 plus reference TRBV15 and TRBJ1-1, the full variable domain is DAMVIQNPRYQVTQFGKPVTLSCSQTLNHNVMYWYQQKSSQAPKLLFHYYDKDFNNEADTPDNFQSRRPNTSFCFLDIRSPGLGDTAMYLCATSRDIGATEAFFGQGTRLTVV.

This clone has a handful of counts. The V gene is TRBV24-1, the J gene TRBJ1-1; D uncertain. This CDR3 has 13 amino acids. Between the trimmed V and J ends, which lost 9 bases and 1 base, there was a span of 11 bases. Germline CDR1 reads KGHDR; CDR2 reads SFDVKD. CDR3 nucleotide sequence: TGTGCCACCTCACATCAGGCGAACACTGAAGCTTTCTTT. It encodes CATSHQANTEAFF.

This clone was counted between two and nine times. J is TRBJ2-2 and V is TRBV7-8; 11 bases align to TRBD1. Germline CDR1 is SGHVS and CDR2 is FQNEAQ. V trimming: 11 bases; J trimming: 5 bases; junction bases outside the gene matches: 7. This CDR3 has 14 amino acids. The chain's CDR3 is CASGQGAVTGELFF. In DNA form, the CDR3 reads TGTGCCTCCGGACAGGGGGCGGTTACCGGGGAGCTGTTTTTT. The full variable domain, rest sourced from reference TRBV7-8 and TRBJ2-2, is GAGVSQSPRYKVAKRGQDVALRCDPISGHVSLFWYQQALGQGPEFLTYFQNEAQLDKSGLPSDRFFAERPEGSVSTLKIQRTQQEDSAVYLCASGQGAVTGELFFGEGSRLTVL.

The CDR3 sequence: CASSSLRAGTYEQYF. The CDR3 DNA reads TGTGCCAGCAGCTCCCTGCGGGCGGGAACGTACGAGCAGTACTTC. The V gene is TRBV11-3, the J gene TRBJ2-7; tentative D call: TRBD2 (6 bases). Trimming cost V 4 bases and J 4 bases, with 17 bases left between them. The CDR3 sequence is 15 residues long. Per germline, CDR1 SGHNT and CDR2 YENEEA.

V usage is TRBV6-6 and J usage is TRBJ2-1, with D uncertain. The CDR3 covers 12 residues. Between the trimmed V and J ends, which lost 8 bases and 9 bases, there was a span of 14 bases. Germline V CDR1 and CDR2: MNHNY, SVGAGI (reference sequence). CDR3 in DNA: TGTGCCAGCTCAGGTACCCGAGGTGAGCAGTTCTTC. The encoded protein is CASSGTRGEQFF.

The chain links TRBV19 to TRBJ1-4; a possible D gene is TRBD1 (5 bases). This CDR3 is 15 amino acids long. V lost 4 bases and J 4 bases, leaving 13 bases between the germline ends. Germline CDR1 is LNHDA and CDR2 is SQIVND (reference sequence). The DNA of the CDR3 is TGTGCCAGTAGTACCCCGAAGGGGAATAATGAAAAACTGTTTTTT. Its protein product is CASSTPKGNNEKLFF.

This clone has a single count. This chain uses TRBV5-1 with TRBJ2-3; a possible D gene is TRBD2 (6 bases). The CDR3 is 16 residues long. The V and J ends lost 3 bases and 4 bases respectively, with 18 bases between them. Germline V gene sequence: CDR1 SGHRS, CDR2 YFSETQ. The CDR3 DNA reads TGCGCCAGCAGCTGGGGAGGACTCCTGGGGCCAGATACGCAGTATTTT. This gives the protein CASSWGGLLGPDTQYF.

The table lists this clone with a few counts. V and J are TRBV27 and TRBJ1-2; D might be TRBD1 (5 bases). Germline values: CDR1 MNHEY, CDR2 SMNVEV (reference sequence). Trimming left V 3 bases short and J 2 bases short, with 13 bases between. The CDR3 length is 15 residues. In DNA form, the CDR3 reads TGTGCCAGCAGTTTGGTTCCAGGGCTCAACTATGGCTACACCTTC. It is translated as CASSLVPGLNYGYTF.

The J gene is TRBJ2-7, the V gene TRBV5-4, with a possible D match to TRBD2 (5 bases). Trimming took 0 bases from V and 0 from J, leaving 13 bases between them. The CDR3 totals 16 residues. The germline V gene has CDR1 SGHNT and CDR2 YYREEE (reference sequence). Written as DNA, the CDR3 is TGTGCCAGCAGCTTGGCCCTGTCAGCGGACTCCTACGAGCAGTACTTC. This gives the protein CASSLALSADSYEQYF. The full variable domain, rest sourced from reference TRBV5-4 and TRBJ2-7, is ETGVTQSPTHLIKTRGQQVTLRCSSQSGHNTVSWYQQALGQGPQFIFQYYREEENGRGNFPPRFSGLQFPNYSSELNVNALELDDSALYLCASSLALSADSYEQYFGPGTRLTVT.

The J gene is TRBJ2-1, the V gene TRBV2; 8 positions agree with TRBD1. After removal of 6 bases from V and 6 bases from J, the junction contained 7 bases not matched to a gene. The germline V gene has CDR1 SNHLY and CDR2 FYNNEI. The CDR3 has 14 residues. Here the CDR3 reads CASSPGQGLNEQFF. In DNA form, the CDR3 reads TGTGCCAGCAGCCCAGGACAGGGTCTCAATGAGCAGTTCTTC.

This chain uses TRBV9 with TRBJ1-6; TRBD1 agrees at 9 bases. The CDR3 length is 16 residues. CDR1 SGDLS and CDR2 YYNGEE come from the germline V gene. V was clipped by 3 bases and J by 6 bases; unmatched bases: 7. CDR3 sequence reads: CASSGVRDRANSPLHF. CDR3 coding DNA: TGTGCCAGCAGCGGCGTTCGGGACAGGGCTAATTCACCCCTCCACTTT.

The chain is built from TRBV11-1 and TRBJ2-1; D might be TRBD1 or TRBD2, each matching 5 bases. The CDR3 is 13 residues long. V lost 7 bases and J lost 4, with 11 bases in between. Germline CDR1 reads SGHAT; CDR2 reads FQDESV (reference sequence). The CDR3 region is CASIMRGYNEQFF. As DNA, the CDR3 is TGTGCCAGCATTATGAGGGGTTACAATGAGCAGTTCTTC.

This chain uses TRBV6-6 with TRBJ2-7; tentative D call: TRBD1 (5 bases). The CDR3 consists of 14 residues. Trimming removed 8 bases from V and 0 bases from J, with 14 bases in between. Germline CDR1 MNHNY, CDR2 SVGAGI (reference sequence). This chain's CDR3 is CASGRASNSYEQYF. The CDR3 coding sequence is TGTGCCAGCGGCAGGGCGTCGAACTCCTACGAGCAGTACTTC.

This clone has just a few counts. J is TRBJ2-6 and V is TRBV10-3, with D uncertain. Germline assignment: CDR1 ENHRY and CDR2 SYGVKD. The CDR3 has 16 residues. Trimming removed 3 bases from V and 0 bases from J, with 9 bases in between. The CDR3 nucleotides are TGTGCCATCAGTGATCTTCAGAGCTCTGGGGCCAACGTCCTGACTTTC. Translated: CAISDLQSSGANVLTF.

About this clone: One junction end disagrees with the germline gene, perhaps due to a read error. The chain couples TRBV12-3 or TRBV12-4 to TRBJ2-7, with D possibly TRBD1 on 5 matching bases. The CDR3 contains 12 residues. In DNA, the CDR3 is TGTGCCAGCAGTTTCGGTCGGTACAGGTCTCACTTC. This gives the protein CASSFGRYRSHF.

CDR3 amino acids: CASSPFPRGGRTEAFF. The CDR3 DNA is TGTGCCAGCAGCCCCTTCCCTCGCGGGGGCCGCACTGAAGCTTTCTTT. The rearrangement links TRBV7-2 to TRBJ1-1, with a tentative D call TRBD1 (6 bases). V lost 5 bases to trimming and J lost 4 bases, with 20 bases between them. In germline, CDR1 is SGHTA, CDR2 FQGNSA. The CDR3 runs 16 residues.

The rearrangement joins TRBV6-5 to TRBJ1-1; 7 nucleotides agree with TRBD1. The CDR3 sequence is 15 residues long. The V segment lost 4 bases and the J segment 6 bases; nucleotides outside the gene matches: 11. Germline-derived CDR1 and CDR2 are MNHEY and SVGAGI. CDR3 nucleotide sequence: TGTGCCAGCAGTTCCCCCCAGACAGGGTTCGCTGAAGCTTTCTTT. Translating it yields CASSSPQTGFAEAFF.

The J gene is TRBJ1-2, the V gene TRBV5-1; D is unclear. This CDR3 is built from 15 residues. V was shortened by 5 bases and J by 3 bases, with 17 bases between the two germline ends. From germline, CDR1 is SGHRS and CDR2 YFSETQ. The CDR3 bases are TGCGCCAGCAGGCAGACCTGGGGTGGGCACTATGGCTACACCTTC. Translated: CASRQTWGGHYGYTF.

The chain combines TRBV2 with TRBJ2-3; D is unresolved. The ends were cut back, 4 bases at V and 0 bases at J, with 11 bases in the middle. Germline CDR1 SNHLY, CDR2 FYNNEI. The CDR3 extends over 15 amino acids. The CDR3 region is CASSGRLSSTDTQYF. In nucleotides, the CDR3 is TGTGCCAGCAGTGGTCGGTTGTCTAGCACAGATACGCAGTATTTT.

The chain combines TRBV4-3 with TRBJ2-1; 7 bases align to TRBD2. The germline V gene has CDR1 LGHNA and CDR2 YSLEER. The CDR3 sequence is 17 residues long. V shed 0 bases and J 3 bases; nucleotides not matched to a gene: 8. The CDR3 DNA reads TGCGCCAGCAGCCAAGATTCTCGGCTAGCGGACTACAATGAGCAGTTCTTC. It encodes CASSQDSRLADYNEQFF.